This TCR beta chain was captured by sequencing in a study of blood T cell repertoires in COVID-19. The overall study: The analysed material was cDNA or gDNA that came from T cells, B-cell-depleted T cells, or PBMCs.

This clone has a single count. Authors' methods: Amplification of reference gene primers provided the estimated nucleated cell counts. Libraries were prepared by immunoSEQ multiplex PCR; TCRdb keeps only in-frame clonotypes and omits some of them. V, J and clone size are taken as reported in that table, and D and trimming were inferred from the DNA itself. The sample holds about 100,000 clones, approximately 86% seen once. Germline V lookup: CDR1 KGHSH, CDR2 LQKENI. The CDR3 is 13 residues long. Trimming took off 2 bases at V and 6 bases at J, with 8 bases between the two ends. The source of this sequence is a human donor in a cohort sampled during active COVID-19. The rearrangement joins TRBV18 to TRBJ2-1; possible D gene TRBD2, 5 bases. Sequencing was performed on peripheral blood. CDR3 coding DNA: TGTGCCAGCTCACCAGGGGAGCCCAATGAGCAGTTCTTC. Residues: CASSPGEPNEQFF.